This TCR beta chain is from a study of cytomegalovirus exposure and HLA in healthy donors. Study-level points and caveats: What a later analysis showed was that several of the most significant clusters appeared linked to common viral pathogens.

Donors in the study were healthy people who gave bone marrow. Germline V gives CDR1 LNHDA, CDR2 SQIVND (reference sequence). This CDR3 contains 15 residues. The J segment lost 1 base and the V segment lost 5 bases, leaving 2 bases of the junction unmatched. To note about this clone: Antigen: not known. Other DNA sequences in this sample translate to the same CDR3.

PCR amplification relied on 60 Vbeta primers (plus 13 Jbeta primers). The data were produced by immunoSEQ multiplex PCR, yet TCRdb's version contains in-frame clones alone and is incomplete. In the table there are 150,000 to 200,000 clones, approximately 81% of which are singletons. The genes are TRBV19 and TRBJ2-5; 12 bases map to TRBD2. The receptor was derived from a woman in her twenties or thirties in good health and CMV-seronegative. The sequencing input was PBMCs. The DNA of the CDR3 is TGTGCCAGTAGTCTAGCGGGAGGGGGCCAAGAGACCCAGTACTTC. As protein: CASSLAGGGQETQYF.